The entry below describes one TCR beta chain. The data are from a study of blood T cell repertoires in COVID-19. Across the whole study: From the United States, Italy and Spain came samples of acute and convalescent COVID-19. The cDNA or gDNA used as material had been derived from T cells, B-cell-depleted T cells, or PBMCs.

Authors' methods: Estimated nucleated cell counts came from reference gene primer amplification. Some clones are missing from TCRdb's copy, which holds only in-frame ones; the method was immunoSEQ multiplex PCR. That table gives V, J and clone size, and the DNA gave D and trimming. This table has about 250,000 clones, about three quarters appearing once. This clonotype was obtained from a woman at least 80 years old with acute or convalescent COVID-19. Input material: peripheral blood.

The chain's CDR3 is CASSFRDPSGAGELFF. The CDR3 DNA reads TGCGCCAGCAGCTTCCGGGACCCGTCGGGGGCCGGGGAGCTGTTTTTT. This sequence joins TRBV5-1 and TRBJ2-2; maybe TRBD2 (6 bases). V gave up 2 bases and J gave up 6 bases, with 17 bases separating them. Germline V gene sequence: CDR1 SGHRS, CDR2 YFSETQ. The CDR3 sequence is 16 residues long.